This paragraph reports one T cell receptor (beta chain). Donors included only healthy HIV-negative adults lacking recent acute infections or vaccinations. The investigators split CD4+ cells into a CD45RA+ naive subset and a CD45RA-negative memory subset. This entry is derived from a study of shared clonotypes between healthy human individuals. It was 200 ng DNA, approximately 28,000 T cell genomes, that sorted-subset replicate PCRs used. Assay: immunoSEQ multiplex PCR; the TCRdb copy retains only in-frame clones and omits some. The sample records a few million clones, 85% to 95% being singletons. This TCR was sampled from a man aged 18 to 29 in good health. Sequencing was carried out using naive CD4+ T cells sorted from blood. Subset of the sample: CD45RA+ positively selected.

This CDR3 reads CASSELLGSYNEQFF. DNA for the CDR3: TGTGCCAGCAGTGAACTGCTAGGCTCCTACAATGAGCAGTTCTTC. The chain has TRBV2 and TRBJ2-1; D remains ambiguous. This CDR3 region has 15 residues. CDR1 and CDR2 (germline): SNHLY, FYNNEI. Deletions cut 2 bases from V and 0 bases from J, with 8 bases between.